This TCR beta chain was found in a study of blood T cell repertoires in COVID-19. About the research overall: Sites in the United States, Italy and Spain provided acute and convalescent COVID-19 samples. PBMCs, B-cell-depleted T cells, or T cells were the source of the cDNA or gDNA that made up the material.

V lost 1 base and J 2 bases, leaving 14 bases between the germline ends. This CDR3 is 16 amino acids long. Germline CDR1 is MNHNY and CDR2 is SVGAGI (reference sequence). In the original analysis: It was from reference gene primer amplification that nucleated cell counts were estimated. Generated by immunoSEQ multiplex PCR, the TCRdb table keeps only in-frame clones and is missing some. V and J calls and clone size are copied from that table; D and trimming were computed from the DNA. The repertoire holds 100,000 to 130,000 clones, with around 88% as singletons. Sequenced input: peripheral blood. This TCR came from a man aged 45-65 years with active or convalescent COVID-19. The chain combines TRBV6-6 with TRBJ1-1; tentative D call: TRBD1 (5 bases). The CDR3 DNA reads TGTGCCAGCAGTTACTATAGCAGGACACCTAACACTGAAGCTTTCTTT. This encodes CASSYYSRTPNTEAFF.